The clone carrying this T cell receptor (beta chain) was counted once. The V gene's germline CDR1 is MNHNS and CDR2 SASEGT. This CDR3 contains 17 residues. V dropped 5 bases and J dropped 4; count of bases not matched to a gene: 16. The sample belongs to a study of T cell repertoires in cytomegalovirus infection. One entry per CDR3 protein results from TCRdb running MiXCR on the reads. The sample has around 740,000 distinct CDR3 sequences; roughly 35% are singletons. This TCR came from a human donor in good health (CMV status not recorded). Some clones in this sample may be carry-over from other donors' samples. The chain combines TRBV6-1 with TRBJ2-7; TRBD2 aligns across 8 bases. The specimen was PBMCs. The DNA for the CDR3 is TGTGCCAGCAGTTCCCAAGGACTAGCCGAGTCGGGTTACGAGCAGTACTTC. Translating gives CASSSQGLAESGYEQYF.